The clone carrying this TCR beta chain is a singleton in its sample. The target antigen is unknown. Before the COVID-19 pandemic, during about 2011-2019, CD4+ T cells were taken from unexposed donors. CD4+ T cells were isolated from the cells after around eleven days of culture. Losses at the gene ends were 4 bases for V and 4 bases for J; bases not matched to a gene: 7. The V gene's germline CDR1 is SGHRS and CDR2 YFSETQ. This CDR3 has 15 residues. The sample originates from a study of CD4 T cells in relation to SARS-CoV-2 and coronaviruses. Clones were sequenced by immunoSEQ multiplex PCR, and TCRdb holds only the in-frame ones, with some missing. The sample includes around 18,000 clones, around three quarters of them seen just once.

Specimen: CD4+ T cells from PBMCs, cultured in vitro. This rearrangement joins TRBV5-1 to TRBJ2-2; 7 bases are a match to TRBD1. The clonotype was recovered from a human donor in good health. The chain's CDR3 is CASSGGQQATGELFF. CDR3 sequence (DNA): TGCGCCAGCAGCGGGGGACAGCAAGCCACCGGGGAGCTGTTTTTT. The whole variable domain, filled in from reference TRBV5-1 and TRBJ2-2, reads KAGVTQTPRYLIKTRGQQVTLSCSPISGHRSVSWYQQTPGQGLQFLFEYFSETQRNKGNFPGRFSGRQFSNSRSEMNVSTLELGDSALYLCASSGGQQATGELFFGEGSRLTVL.